The clone carrying this T cell receptor (beta chain) was detected once. These data are taken from a study of blood T cell repertoires in COVID-19. Turning to the study itself: There were acute and convalescent COVID-19 samples, and they came from the United States, Italy and Spain. Nucleic acid was either cDNA or gDNA, and it came from T cells, B-cell-depleted T cells, or PBMCs.

The germline CDR1 and CDR2 sequences are SGDLS and YYNGEE. The junction had 10 bases not matched to a gene; V was cut back by 4 bases and J by 5 bases. This CDR3 is built from 16 residues. How the authors handled the data: Amplifying reference gene primers gave estimates of nucleated cell counts. The data were produced by immunoSEQ multiplex PCR, yet TCRdb's version contains in-frame clones alone and is incomplete. V, J and clone size were drawn from that table, and D and trimming were deduced from the DNA. Here the sample spans 120,000 to 150,000 clones, about 92% being singletons. Sequenced: peripheral blood. The source is a human donor in a cohort sampled during active COVID-19. The chain employs TRBV9 and TRBJ2-1, with TRBD1 matching 9 bases. The CDR3 sequence is CASSPRWGQGDNEQFF. The CDR3 DNA reads TGTGCCAGCAGCCCACGCTGGGGACAGGGTGACAATGAGCAGTTCTTC.